The clone carrying this T cell receptor (beta chain) has just a few counts. The data belong to a study of T cells in Graves' hyperthyroidism and ophthalmopathy. Authors of the study amplified TCR beta CDR3 regions from RNA transcripts. Carried out on the TCR CDR3, a first-round RT-PCR used the HTBI primer set. TCRdb redid the calling of the multiplex PCR reads with MiXCR, one entry per CDR3 protein. The table has more than 300,000 distinct CDR3 sequences, around 13% seen once. The receptor was derived from a young woman with Graves' hyperthyroidism. Sequencing used blood.

In DNA, the CDR3 is TGTGCCAGCAGCCCATTTACAAGCACAGATACGCAGTATTTT. This codes for CASSPFTSTDTQYF. This chain joins TRBV11-3 and TRBJ2-3; no firm D call. In germline, CDR1 is SGHNT, CDR2 YENEEA. Trimming left V 5 bases short and J 0 bases short, with 9 bases between. The CDR3 length is 14 residues.